This paragraph covers one T cell receptor beta chain sequence. The CDR3 contains 17 residues. V dropped 2 bases and J dropped 6; count of bases not matched to a gene: 11. Per germline, CDR1 KGHSH and CDR2 LQKENI. This specimen comes from a study of cytomegalovirus exposure and HLA in healthy donors. Primers included in the PCR were 60 Vbeta and 13 Jbeta primers. This table comes from immunoSEQ multiplex PCR, and its TCRdb copy is limited to in-frame clones, with some not included. Of more than 85,000 clones in the sample, about 80% were seen once. This receptor was identified in a woman aged 55-69 years in good health and CMV-seropositive. The sequenced sample was PBMCs. This sequence joins TRBV18 and TRBJ1-4; TRBD1 aligns across 8 bases. The CDR3 here is CASSPDLTGGIDEKLFF. The DNA for the CDR3 is TGTGCCAGCTCACCAGACCTAACAGGGGGTATCGATGAAAAACTGTTTTTT.